These 18 T cell receptor beta chains were sequenced from one sample in a study of T cells in Graves' hyperthyroidism and ophthalmopathy. Template material for amplifying TCR beta CDR3 regions consisted of RNA transcripts. The TCR CDR3 was amplified in a first-round RT-PCR using the HTBI primer set. TCRdb itself ran the multiplex PCR reads through MiXCR, one entry per CDR3 protein. Among about 550,000 distinct CDR3 sequences listed, around 20% were seen once. Sequenced: blood. These receptors all stem from a man between 18 and 29 years old with Graves' hyperthyroidism.

This clonotype was counted ten times or more. The chain combines TRBV6-5 with TRBJ1-2; D is unclear. Trimming took 7 bases from V and 8 from J, leaving 17 bases between them. Germline V lookup: CDR1 MNHEY, CDR2 SVGAGI. This CDR3 spans 13 amino acids. For the CDR3, the DNA is TGTGCCAGCACCTCTCCAACGGTGTGGGGCTACACCTTC. Amino acids: CASTSPTVWGYTF.

This clonotype occurred many times. V is TRBV7-9 and J is TRBJ1-1, with 7 bases lining up with TRBD1. The CDR3 consists of 14 residues. Losses at the gene ends were 6 bases for V and 4 bases for J; bases not matched to a gene: 8. The V gene's germline CDR1 is SEHNR and CDR2 FQNEAQ (reference sequence). The CDR3 reads CASSPTGTVTEAFF. In DNA form, the CDR3 reads TGTGCCAGCAGTCCCACCGGGACAGTCACTGAAGCTTTCTTT.

The chain couples TRBV7-9 to TRBJ1-1, with D tentatively TRBD1 (5 bases). In germline, CDR1 is SEHNR, CDR2 FQNEAQ (reference sequence). The CDR3 is made up of 15 amino acids. The V end lost 3 bases, the J end lost 0 bases, and 11 bases lay between the germline ends. CDR3 region: CASSFPGNMNTEAFF. In DNA form, the CDR3 reads TGTGCCAGCAGCTTCCCAGGGAACATGAACACTGAAGCTTTCTTT.

This clonotype was seen ten or more times. This sequence joins TRBV4-1 and TRBJ1-2, with no clear D. The V gene lost 1 base and the J gene lost 4 bases, with 13 bases spanning the gap. CDR3 length: 15 amino acids. Germline-derived CDR1 and CDR2 are MGHRA and YSYEKL. The CDR3 bases are TGCGCCAGCAGCCAAGGCCACATGGGAGGCTATGGCTACACCTTC. Its protein product is CASSQGHMGGYGYTF.

The chain uses TRBV27 and TRBJ1-4; TRBD1 matches 9 bases. Germline V gene sequence: CDR1 MNHEY, CDR2 SMNVEV (reference sequence). The CDR3 has 16 residues. V gave up 5 bases and J gave up 4 bases; unmatched junction bases: 8. For the CDR3, the DNA is TGTGCCAGCAGTCCTGGACAGGGGACTATTAATGAAAAACTGTTTTTT. This gives the protein CASSPGQGTINEKLFF.

Only a few counts were recorded for this clonotype. CDR3 DNA sequence: TGTGCCAGCAGCTTAGGGGTTGGGGCGAACATTCAGTACTTC. It specifies CASSLGVGANIQYF. The chain joins TRBV11-2 to TRBJ2-4, with D possibly being TRBD1 (5 bases). CDR1 is SGHAT, CDR2 FQNNGV, per germline. The CDR3 spans 14 residues. Deletions cut 1 base from V and 7 bases from J, with 11 bases between.

There are a few counts of this clonotype. V usage is TRBV12-3 or TRBV12-4 and J usage is TRBJ2-3, with 9 nucleotides matching TRBD1. V was pared by 9 bases and J by 6 bases, with 7 bases of the junction left unmatched. The CDR3 loop spans 13 amino acids. In DNA form, the CDR3 reads TGTGCCAGTAAAATGACAGGGGGGGATACGCAGTATTTT. Its translation is CASKMTGGDTQYF.

This chain uses TRBV18 with TRBJ1-1; D not certain. This CDR3 has 13 residues. The V end was cut by 5 bases, the J end by 1 base, with 8 bases between. Germline CDR1 KGHSH, CDR2 LQKENI. CDR3 in amino acids: CASSAVTNTEAFF. The CDR3, as DNA: TGTGCCAGCTCAGCCGTTACGAACACTGAAGCTTTCTTT.

A few counts support this clonotype. The V gene is TRBV7-8, the J gene TRBJ2-7; 7 bases line up with TRBD1. The V segment lost 6 bases and the J segment 5 bases; nucleotides outside the gene matches: 19. Germline CDR1 reads SGHVS; CDR2 reads FQNEAQ. This CDR3 is 17 amino acids long. CDR3 in DNA: TGTGCCAGCAGTTCCAGACAGGGCTCCACCAGTTGGGACGAGCAGTACTTC. This encodes CASSSRQGSTSWDEQYF.

This clonotype was detected many times. This chain links TRBV18 with TRBJ1-2; D unclear. V lost 2 bases and J lost 4, with 5 bases in between. The germline CDR1 and CDR2 sequences are KGHSH and LQKENI. The CDR3 is 12 residues long. The CDR3 region is CASSPEGYGYTF. The CDR3 region has the DNA TGTGCCAGCTCACCAGAGGGCTATGGCTACACCTTC.

This clonotype was observed at least ten times. This chain uses TRBV4-2 with TRBJ2-7; 9 bases align to TRBD2. This CDR3 has 15 amino acids. The J segment lost 3 bases and the V segment lost 1 base, leaving 4 bases of the junction unmatched. Germline V lookup: CDR1 LGHNA, CDR2 YNFKEQ. CDR3 DNA: TGTGCCAGCAGCCAAGCCAGCGGGGGGATCTACGAGCAGTACTTC. Protein sequence: CASSQASGGIYEQYF.

This clonotype was detected many times. V usage is TRBV29-1 and J usage is TRBJ1-2, with 8 bases lining up with TRBD1. Germline V CDR1 and CDR2: SQVTM, ANQGSEA. V shed 0 bases, J shed 9 bases, and the junction held 6 bases outside the gene matches. This CDR3 is 13 amino acids long. CDR3 in DNA: TGCAGCGTTGAAGAGGACAGGGATTCAAGCTACACCTTC. It is translated as CSVEEDRDSSYTF.

The sample holds many counts of this clonotype. The rearrangement uses TRBV10-2 and TRBJ2-7, with 7 bases lining up with TRBD2. This CDR3 is built from 13 residues. The V segment lost 8 bases and the J segment 4 bases; nucleotides outside the gene matches: 8. The germline V gene has CDR1 WSHSY and CDR2 SAAADI. CDR3 nucleotide sequence: TGCGCCAGCTCACCGGACGGGAGGTACGAGCAGTACTTC. It encodes CASSPDGRYEQYF.

The J gene is TRBJ1-2, the V gene TRBV10-3; 9 positions agree with TRBD1. Germline CDR1 reads ENHRY; CDR2 reads SYGVKD. The CDR3 consists of 15 residues. Trimming took 6 bases from V and 2 from J; bases not matched to a gene: 7. CDR3 in DNA: TGTGCCATCAGCCGGGAACAGGGGGCGAACTATGGCTACACCTTC. This translates into CAISREQGANYGYTF.

This chain connects TRBV28 to TRBJ1-1; TRBD1 might be the D (5 bases). V dropped 4 bases and J dropped 4 bases, with 22 bases sitting between them. Looked up from germline, CDR1 is MDHEN and CDR2 is SYDVKM. The CDR3 is 17 amino acids. The CDR3 reads CASSSEGGGRGPTEAFF. In nucleotides, the CDR3 is TGTGCCAGCAGTTCCGAGGGTGGGGGACGCGGGCCCACTGAAGCTTTCTTT.

This clonotype has at least ten counts. The chain couples TRBV6-5 to TRBJ1-5; 7 bases fit TRBD1. V was pared by 4 bases and J by 0 bases, with 6 bases of the junction left unmatched. The CDR3 has 16 amino acids. CDR1 MNHEY and CDR2 SVGAGI come from the germline V gene. As DNA, the CDR3 is TGTGCCAGCAGTTTCGGGACAGCCTATAGCAATCAGCCCCAGCATTTT. This gives the protein CASSFGTAYSNQPQHF.

This chain joins TRBV7-6 and TRBJ2-7; D is tentatively TRBD1 or TRBD2 (6 bases each). The germline gives CDR1 SGHVS, CDR2 FNYEAQ. The CDR3 length is 14 residues. V lost 5 bases to trimming and J lost 1 base, with 12 bases between them. CDR3 DNA: TGTGCCAGCAGCCACGGGGGCGCTTCCTACGAGCAGTACTTC. Translating gives CASSHGGASYEQYF.

This clonotype has ten or more counts. V and J are TRBV5-1 and TRBJ1-2; D is unresolved. With 0 bases removed from V and 5 bases from J, the gap between germline ends came to 11 bases. Germline V gives CDR1 SGHRS, CDR2 YFSETQ. CDR3 length: 14 amino acids. CDR3 in DNA: TGCGCCAGCAGCTTGGAGCGGACTGAGTATGGCTACACCTTC. Its protein product is CASSLERTEYGYTF.